The 22 T cell receptor beta chains below come from one sample, sequenced in a study of blood T cell repertoires in COVID-19. Some clones are missing from TCRdb's copy, which holds only in-frame ones; the method was immunoSEQ multiplex PCR. The sample lists 95,000 to 150,000 clones; approximately 87% were seen once. What was sequenced was peripheral blood. These receptors were collected from a woman in her 70s with acute or convalescent COVID-19.

The chain employs TRBV5-1 and TRBJ2-3; 15 bases fit TRBD2. This CDR3 is 20 amino acids long. Looked up from germline, CDR1 is SGHRS and CDR2 is YFSETQ. The J segment lost 1 base and the V segment lost 0 bases, leaving 9 bases of the junction unmatched. CDR3 in DNA: TGCGCCAGCAGCTTGGCCAAAGGACTAGCGGGGGGGCTGGGCACAGATACGCAGTATTTT. Encoded protein: CASSLAKGLAGGLGTDTQYF.

This rearrangement joins TRBV6-6 to TRBJ1-5; tentatively, D is TRBD1 (5 bases). The CDR3 has 17 residues. The V end was cut by 5 bases, the J end by 1 base, with 18 bases between. Germline V gene lookup returns CDR1 MNHNY and CDR2 SVGAGI (reference sequence). CDR3 sequence reads: CASSPNPAPGSNQPQHF. As DNA, the CDR3 is TGTGCCAGCAGTCCAAACCCAGCGCCAGGGAGCAATCAGCCCCAGCATTTT.

The chain joins TRBV12-3 or TRBV12-4 to TRBJ2-5; 9 bases match TRBD1. V shed 5 bases and J 7 bases; nucleotides not matched to a gene: 5. The CDR3 is 13 amino acids. In nucleotides, the CDR3 is TGTGCCAGCAGTCAGGGACAGGGCGGGACCCAGTACTTC. Protein sequence: CASSQGQGGTQYF.

The chain combines TRBV28 with TRBJ2-2, with unresolved D. CDR1 MDHEN and CDR2 SYDVKM come from the germline V gene. V lost 1 base to trimming and J lost 8 bases, with 5 bases between them. The CDR3 covers 12 residues. The CDR3: CASSLFQGELFF. The CDR3 DNA sequence: TGTGCCAGCAGTTTATTTCAGGGGGAGCTGTTTTTT. Drawing the rest from reference TRBV28 and TRBJ2-2, the complete variable domain is DVKVTQSSRYLVKRTGEKVFLECVQDMDHENMFWYRQDPGLGLRLIYFSYDVKMKEKGDIPEGYSVSREKKERFSLILESASTNQTSMYLCASSLFQGELFFGEGSRLTVL.

V is TRBV18 and J is TRBJ2-5; 9 positions agree with TRBD1. CDR3 size: 13 residues. Germline V lookup: CDR1 KGHSH, CDR2 LQKENI. Losses at the gene ends were 5 bases for V and 7 bases for J; bases not matched to a gene: 5. CDR3 region: CASSSGQGGTQYF. The CDR3 DNA is TGTGCCAGCTCATCGGGACAGGGTGGGACCCAGTACTTC.

The J gene is TRBJ1-2, the V gene TRBV11-2, with D perhaps TRBD1 (5 bases). In germline, CDR1 is SGHAT, CDR2 FQNNGV. V lost 7 bases and J 4 bases, leaving 25 bases between the germline ends. This CDR3 has 17 residues. CDR3 in amino acids: CASTLGVEGLGGYGYTF. In nucleotides, the CDR3 is TGTGCCAGCACCCTGGGGGTAGAGGGGTTGGGAGGCTATGGCTACACCTTC.

The CDR3 here is CASSRTGTGVETQYF. Written as DNA, the CDR3 is TGTGCCAGCTCACGCACCGGGACAGGGGTAGAGACCCAGTACTTC. The J gene is TRBJ2-5, the V gene TRBV18, with 10 positions matching TRBD1. The V gene's germline CDR1 is KGHSH and CDR2 LQKENI. The CDR3 extends over 15 amino acids. With 4 bases clipped from V and 4 bases from J, the junction kept 6 bases outside the gene matches.

The chain carries TRBV14 and TRBJ1-1; D gene unclear. CDR1 is SGHDN and CDR2 is FVKESK in the germline V gene. The CDR3 loop spans 13 amino acids. V lost 4 bases, J lost 0 bases, and 6 bases lay in between. Written as DNA, the CDR3 is TGTGCCAGCAGCCCGCACATGAACACTGAAGCTTTCTTT. Amino acids: CASSPHMNTEAFF.

The chain's CDR3 is CASSPTGLGEKLFF. DNA of the CDR3: TGTGCCAGCAGCCCGACAGGGCTGGGTGAAAAACTGTTTTTT. The chain couples TRBV7-9 to TRBJ1-4; 7 bases fit TRBD1. The CDR3 spans 14 residues. Per the germline V gene, CDR1 is SEHNR and CDR2 is FQNEAQ (reference sequence). Trimming cost V 5 bases and J 7 bases; bases outside gene matches: 7.

This clone was detected only a few times. The chain has TRBV6-2 or TRBV6-3 and TRBJ1-1; D gene ambiguous. V lost 6 bases to trimming and J lost 1 base, with 12 bases between them. From germline, CDR1 is MNHEY and CDR2 SVGEGT. This CDR3 is built from 14 residues. CDR3 DNA: TGTGCCAGCAGCCTCAGAACCGCGAACACTGAAGCTTTCTTT. Residues: CASSLRTANTEAFF.

This clone was recorded only once. The rearrangement links TRBV5-1 to TRBJ2-1; no definite D call. V was shortened by 0 bases and J by 2 bases, with 9 bases between the two germline ends. CDR1 and CDR2 from the germline V gene are SGHRS and YFSETQ. The CDR3 sequence is 15 residues long. CDR3 residues: CASSLVETPYNEQFF. CDR3 in DNA: TGCGCCAGCAGCTTGGTAGAGACACCCTACAATGAGCAGTTCTTC. Combining the CDR3 with reference TRBV5-1 and TRBJ2-1 gives the whole variable domain KAGVTQTPRYLIKTRGQQVTLSCSPISGHRSVSWYQQTPGQGLQFLFEYFSETQRNKGNFPGRFSGRQFSNSRSEMNVSTLELGDSALYLCASSLVETPYNEQFFGPGTRLTVL.

The chain couples TRBV29-1 to TRBJ1-5, with TRBD1 identical over 8 bases. The V segment lost 6 bases and the J segment 7 bases; nucleotides outside the gene matches: 8. Germline assignment: CDR1 SQVTM and CDR2 ANQGSEA. The CDR3 contains 13 residues. CDR3 coding DNA: TGCAGCGTAGGACAGGGTCAGGGGCAGCCCCAGCATTTT. It codes for CSVGQGQGQPQHF.

This clone was detected only a few times. This chain joins TRBV5-6 and TRBJ1-4; no clear D. The germline V and J ends were trimmed by 5 bases and 7 bases, with 18 bases remaining between them. Germline V gene sequence: CDR1 SGHDT, CDR2 YYEEEE. This CDR3 region has 15 residues. The CDR3 sequence: CASSSWKAVFEKLFF. CDR3 nucleotides: TGTGCCAGCAGTTCGTGGAAGGCGGTTTTTGAAAAACTGTTTTTT.

This chain uses TRBV11-2 with TRBJ2-5; 9 nucleotides align to TRBD2. Germline CDR1 and CDR2: SGHAT and FQNNGV. This CDR3 has 16 amino acids. Trimming took 5 bases from V and 3 from J; bases not matched to a gene: 10. The CDR3 nucleotides are TGTGCCAGCAGCCCGTCCAAGAGCGGGGGGAAAGAGACCCAGTACTTC. Residues: CASSPSKSGGKETQYF.

The V gene is TRBV19, the J gene TRBJ2-3; tentatively, D is TRBD2 (6 bases). V lost 9 bases, J lost 1 base, and 20 bases lay in between. This CDR3 contains 16 residues. Per the germline V gene, CDR1 is LNHDA and CDR2 is SQIVND (reference sequence). The CDR3 here is CASCPRAGTGTDTQYF. In DNA form, the CDR3 reads TGTGCCAGCTGCCCGAGGGCGGGGACCGGCACAGATACGCAGTATTTT.

The rearrangement joins TRBV5-1 to TRBJ2-7; TRBD1 matches 9 bases. J was trimmed by 3 bases and V by 4 bases; bases with no gene match: 8. Germline CDR1 is SGHRS and CDR2 is YFSETQ. The CDR3 length is 15 residues. The CDR3 here is CASSQQGTGNYEQYF. The CDR3, as DNA: TGCGCCAGCAGCCAGCAAGGGACAGGGAACTACGAGCAGTACTTC.

As DNA, the CDR3 is TGCGCCAGCAGCTTGAGTCTAGCGGGGGGGCGTTACAATGAGCAGTTCTTC. It specifies CASSLSLAGGRYNEQFF. The V gene is TRBV5-1, the J gene TRBJ2-1; 12 bases map to TRBD2. CDR1 and CDR2 from the germline V gene are SGHRS and YFSETQ. V shed 1 base, J shed 4 bases, and the junction held 6 bases outside the gene matches. This CDR3 has 17 residues. The entire variable domain, with the rest obtained from reference TRBV5-1 and TRBJ2-1, is as follows: KAGVTQTPRYLIKTRGQQVTLSCSPISGHRSVSWYQQTPGQGLQFLFEYFSETQRNKGNFPGRFSGRQFSNSRSEMNVSTLELGDSALYLCASSLSLAGGRYNEQFFGPGTRLTVL.

The V and J genes are TRBV2 and TRBJ2-7; D uncertain. Germline CDR1 is SNHLY and CDR2 is FYNNEI. This CDR3 spans 14 amino acids. V lost 4 bases to trimming and J lost 2 bases, with 12 bases between them. DNA for the CDR3: TGTGCCAGCAGTGTAGTTATGCGGACCTACGAGCAGTACTTC. This gives the protein CASSVVMRTYEQYF.

The chain uses TRBV12-3 or TRBV12-4 and TRBJ2-7; D possibly corresponds to TRBD1 (6 bases). CDR3 length: 13 residues. V shed 7 bases and J shed 1 base, with 11 bases lying between them. CDR3 sequence (DNA): TGTGCCAGCACCCGGGACATGTCCTACGAGCAGTACTTC. Translating it yields CASTRDMSYEQYF.

The chain couples TRBV5-1 to TRBJ1-6; 10 bases agree with TRBD1. V lost 5 bases to trimming and J lost 8 bases; unmatched junction nucleotides: 7. Per the germline V gene, CDR1 is SGHRS and CDR2 is YFSETQ. The CDR3 sequence is 15 residues long. CDR3 nucleotide sequence: TGCGCCAGCAGTACGGGGACAGGGGCCGATTCACCCCTCCACTTT. As protein: CASSTGTGADSPLHF.

The V call is TRBV11-1, the J call TRBJ2-5, with 10 bases aligning to TRBD2. J lost 2 bases, V lost 3 bases, and 6 bases had no gene match. The germline CDR1 and CDR2 sequences are SGHAT and FQDESV (reference sequence). The CDR3 runs 16 residues. The CDR3 loop is CASSLGGLAAQETQYF. In DNA form, the CDR3 reads TGTGCCAGCAGCTTGGGAGGACTAGCGGCACAAGAGACCCAGTACTTC.

This chain links TRBV5-4 with TRBJ1-1; 9 nucleotides align to TRBD1. Germline lookup yields CDR1 SGHNT and CDR2 YYREEE (reference sequence). After removal of 4 bases from V and 5 bases from J, the junction contained 9 bases not matched to a gene. The CDR3 is 15 residues long. The CDR3 loop is CASSTITGGETEAFF. CDR3 sequence (DNA): TGTGCCAGCAGCACAATTACAGGGGGCGAAACTGAAGCTTTCTTT. Based on the CDR3 plus reference TRBV5-4 and TRBJ1-1, the full variable domain is ETGVTQSPTHLIKTRGQQVTLRCSSQSGHNTVSWYQQALGQGPQFIFQYYREEENGRGNFPPRFSGLQFPNYSSELNVNALELDDSALYLCASSTITGGETEAFFGQGTRLTVV.